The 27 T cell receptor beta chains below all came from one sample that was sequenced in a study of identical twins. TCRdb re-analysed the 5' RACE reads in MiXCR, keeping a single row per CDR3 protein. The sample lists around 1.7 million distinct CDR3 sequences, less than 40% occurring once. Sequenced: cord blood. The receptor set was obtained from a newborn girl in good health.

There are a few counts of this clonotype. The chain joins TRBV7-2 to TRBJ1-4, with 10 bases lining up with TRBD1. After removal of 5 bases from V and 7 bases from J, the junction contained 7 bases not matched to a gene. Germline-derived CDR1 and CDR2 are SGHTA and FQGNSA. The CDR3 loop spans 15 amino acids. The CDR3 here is CASSQTGTGAEKLFF. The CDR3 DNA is TGTGCCAGCAGCCAAACCGGGACAGGGGCTGAAAAACTGTTTTTT.

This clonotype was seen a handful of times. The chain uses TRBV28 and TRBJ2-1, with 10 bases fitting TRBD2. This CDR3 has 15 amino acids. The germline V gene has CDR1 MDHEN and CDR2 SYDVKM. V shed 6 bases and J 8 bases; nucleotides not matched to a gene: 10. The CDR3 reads CASRLLGTSADEQFF. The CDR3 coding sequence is TGTGCCAGCAGGCTTCTCGGGACTAGCGCCGATGAGCAGTTCTTC.

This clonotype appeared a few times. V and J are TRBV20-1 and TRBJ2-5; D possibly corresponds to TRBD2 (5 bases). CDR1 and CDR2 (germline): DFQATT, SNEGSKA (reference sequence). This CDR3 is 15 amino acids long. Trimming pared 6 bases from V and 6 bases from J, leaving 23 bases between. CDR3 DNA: TGCAGTGCCCAGTCCACCGGGCTAGCTCTACAGACCCAGTACTTC. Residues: CSAQSTGLALQTQYF.

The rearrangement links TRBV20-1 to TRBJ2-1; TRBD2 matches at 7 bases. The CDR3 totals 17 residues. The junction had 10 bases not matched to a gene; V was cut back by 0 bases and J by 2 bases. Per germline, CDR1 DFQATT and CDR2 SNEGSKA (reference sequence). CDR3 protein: CSARDSTSGDTYNEQFF. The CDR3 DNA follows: TGCAGTGCTAGAGATTCAACGAGCGGGGATACCTACAATGAGCAGTTCTTC.

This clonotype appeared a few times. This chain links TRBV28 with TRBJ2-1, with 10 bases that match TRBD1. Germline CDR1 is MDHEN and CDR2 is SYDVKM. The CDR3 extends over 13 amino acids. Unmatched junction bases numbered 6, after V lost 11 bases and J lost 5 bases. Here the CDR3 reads CAASGTGDNEQFF. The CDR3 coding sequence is TGTGCCGCATCCGGGACAGGGGACAATGAGCAGTTCTTC.

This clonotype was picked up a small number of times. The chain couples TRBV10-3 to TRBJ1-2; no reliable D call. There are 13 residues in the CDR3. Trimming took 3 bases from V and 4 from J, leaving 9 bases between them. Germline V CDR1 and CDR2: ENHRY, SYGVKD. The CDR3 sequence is CAISDSELYGYTF. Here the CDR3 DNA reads TGTGCCATCAGTGATTCAGAGCTCTATGGCTACACCTTC.

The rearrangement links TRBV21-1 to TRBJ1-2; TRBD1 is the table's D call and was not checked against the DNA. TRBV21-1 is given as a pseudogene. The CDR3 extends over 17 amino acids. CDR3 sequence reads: CASSTWDREGPNYGYTF. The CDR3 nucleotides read TGTGCCAGCAGCACCTGGGACAGGGAAGGTCCTAACTATGGCTACACCTTC.

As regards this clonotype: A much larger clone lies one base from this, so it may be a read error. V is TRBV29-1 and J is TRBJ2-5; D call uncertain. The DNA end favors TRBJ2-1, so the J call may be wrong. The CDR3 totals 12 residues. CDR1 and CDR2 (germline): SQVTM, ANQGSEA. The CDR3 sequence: CSVVHLQETQFF. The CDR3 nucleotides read TGCAGCGTTGTGCACCTCCAAGAGACCCAGTTCTTC.

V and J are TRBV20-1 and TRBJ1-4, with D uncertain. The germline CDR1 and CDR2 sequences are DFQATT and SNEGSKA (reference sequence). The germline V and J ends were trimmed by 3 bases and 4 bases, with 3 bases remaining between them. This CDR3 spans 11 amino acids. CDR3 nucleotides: TGCAGTGCTAGCGTTAATGAAAAACTGTTTTTT. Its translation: CSASVNEKLFF.

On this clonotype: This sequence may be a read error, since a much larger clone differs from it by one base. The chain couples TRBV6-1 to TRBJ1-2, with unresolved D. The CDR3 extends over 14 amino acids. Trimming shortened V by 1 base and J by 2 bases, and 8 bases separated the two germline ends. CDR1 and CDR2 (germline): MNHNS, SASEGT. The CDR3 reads CASSEGLGNYGYTF. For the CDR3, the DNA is TGTGCCAGCAGTGAAGGCCTGGGGAACTATGGCTACACCTTC.

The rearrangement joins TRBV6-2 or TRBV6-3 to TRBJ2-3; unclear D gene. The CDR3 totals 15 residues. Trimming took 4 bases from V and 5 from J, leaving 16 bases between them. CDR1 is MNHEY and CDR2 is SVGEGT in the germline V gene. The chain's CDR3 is CASSLAPWSGDTQYF. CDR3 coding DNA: TGTGCCAGCAGTTTGGCCCCGTGGTCAGGAGATACGCAGTATTTT.

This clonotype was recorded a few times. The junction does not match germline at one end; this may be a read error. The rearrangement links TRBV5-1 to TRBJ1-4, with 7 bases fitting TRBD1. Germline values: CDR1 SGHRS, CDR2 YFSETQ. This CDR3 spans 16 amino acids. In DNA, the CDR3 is TGCGCCAGCAGCTTGGGAGGGGGCTACGCTAATGAAAACCTGTTTTTT. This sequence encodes CASSLGGGYANENLFF.

The CDR3 DNA reads TGCAGCGTCCGCCTAGTGAGTAGGGAGCTGTTTTTT. Protein sequence: CSVRLVSRELFF. This chain uses TRBV29-1 with TRBJ2-2; the D is unclear. CDR1 and CDR2 from the germline V gene are SQVTM and ANQGSEA. The CDR3 spans 12 residues. Between the trimmed V and J ends, which lost 6 bases and 9 bases, there was a span of 14 bases.

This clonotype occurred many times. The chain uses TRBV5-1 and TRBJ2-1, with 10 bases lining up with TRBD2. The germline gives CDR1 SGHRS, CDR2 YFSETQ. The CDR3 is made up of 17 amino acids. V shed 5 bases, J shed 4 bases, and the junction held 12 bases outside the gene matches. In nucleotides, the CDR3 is TGCGCCAGCAGATCAAGGATTAGCGGGAGGTTGTACAATGAGCAGTTCTTC. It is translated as CASRSRISGRLYNEQFF.

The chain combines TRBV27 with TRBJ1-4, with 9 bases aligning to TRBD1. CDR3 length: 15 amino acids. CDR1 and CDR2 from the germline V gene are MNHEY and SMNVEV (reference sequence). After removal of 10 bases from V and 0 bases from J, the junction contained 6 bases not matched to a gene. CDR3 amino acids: CANRGDRATNEKLFF. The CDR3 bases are TGTGCCAACAGGGGGGACAGGGCAACTAATGAAAAACTGTTTTTT.

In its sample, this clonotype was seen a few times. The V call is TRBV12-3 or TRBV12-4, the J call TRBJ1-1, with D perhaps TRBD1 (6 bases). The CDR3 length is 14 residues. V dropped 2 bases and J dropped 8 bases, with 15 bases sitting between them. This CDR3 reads CASSLRPTTGEAFF. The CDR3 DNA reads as TGTGCCAGCAGTTTAAGGCCGACGACAGGCGAAGCTTTCTTT.

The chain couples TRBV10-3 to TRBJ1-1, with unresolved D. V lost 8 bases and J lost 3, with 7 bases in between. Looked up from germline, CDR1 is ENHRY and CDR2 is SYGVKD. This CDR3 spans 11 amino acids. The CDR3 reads CAIARDTEAFF. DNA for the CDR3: TGTGCCATCGCGAGAGACACTGAAGCTTTCTTT.

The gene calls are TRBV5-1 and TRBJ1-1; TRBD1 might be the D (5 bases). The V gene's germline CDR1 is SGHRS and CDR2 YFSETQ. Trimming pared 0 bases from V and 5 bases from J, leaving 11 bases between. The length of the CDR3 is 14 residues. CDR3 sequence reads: CASSLDGRGTEAFF. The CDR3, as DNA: TGCGCCAGCAGCTTGGACGGGAGGGGTACTGAAGCTTTCTTT.

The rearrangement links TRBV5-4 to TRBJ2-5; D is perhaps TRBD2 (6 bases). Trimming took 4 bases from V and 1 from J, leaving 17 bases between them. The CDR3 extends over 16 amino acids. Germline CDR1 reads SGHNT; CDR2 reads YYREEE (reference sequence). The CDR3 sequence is CASSARTGGIQETQYF. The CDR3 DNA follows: TGTGCCAGCAGCGCACGGACTGGCGGGATCCAAGAGACCCAGTACTTC.

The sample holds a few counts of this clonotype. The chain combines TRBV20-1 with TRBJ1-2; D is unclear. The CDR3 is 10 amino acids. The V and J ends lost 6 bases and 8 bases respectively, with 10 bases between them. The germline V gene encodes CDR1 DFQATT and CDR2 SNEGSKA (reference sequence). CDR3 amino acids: CSASEGGYTF. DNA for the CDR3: TGCAGTGCCTCTGAAGGGGGCTACACCTTC.

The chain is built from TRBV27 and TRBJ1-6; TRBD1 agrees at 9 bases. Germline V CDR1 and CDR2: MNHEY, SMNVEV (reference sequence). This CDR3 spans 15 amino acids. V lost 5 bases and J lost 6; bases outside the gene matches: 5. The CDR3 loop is CASSPQGQGNSPLHF. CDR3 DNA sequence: TGTGCCAGCAGTCCGCAGGGACAGGGTAATTCACCCCTCCACTTT.

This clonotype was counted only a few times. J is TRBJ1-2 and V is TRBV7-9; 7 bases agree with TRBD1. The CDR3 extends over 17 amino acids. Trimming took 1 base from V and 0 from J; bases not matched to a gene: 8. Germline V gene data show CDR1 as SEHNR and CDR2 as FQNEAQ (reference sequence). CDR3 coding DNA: TGTGCCAGCAGCTTAGACGTCGGGCAGGGGGCTAACTATGGCTACACCTTC. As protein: CASSLDVGQGANYGYTF.

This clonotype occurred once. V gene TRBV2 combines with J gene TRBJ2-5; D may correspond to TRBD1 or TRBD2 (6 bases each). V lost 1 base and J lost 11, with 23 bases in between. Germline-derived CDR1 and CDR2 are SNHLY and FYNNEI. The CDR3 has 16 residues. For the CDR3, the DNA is TGTGCCAGCAGTGAAGGGGGGGCCTTATTATACAATGGGCAGTACTTC. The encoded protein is CASSEGGALLYNGQYF. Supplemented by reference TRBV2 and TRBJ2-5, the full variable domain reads EPEVTQTPSHQVTQMGQEVILRCVPISNHLYFYWYRQILGQKVEFLVSFYNNEISEKSEIFDDQFSVERPDGSNFTLKIRSTKLEDSAMYFCASSEGGALLYNGQYFGPGTRLLVL.

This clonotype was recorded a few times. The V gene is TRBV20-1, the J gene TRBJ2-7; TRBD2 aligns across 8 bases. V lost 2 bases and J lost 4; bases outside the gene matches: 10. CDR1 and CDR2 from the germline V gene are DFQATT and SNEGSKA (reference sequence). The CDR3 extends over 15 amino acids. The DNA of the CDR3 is TGCAGTGCTAGATCGGCTATCGGGGGGGTATACGAGCAGTACTTC. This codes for CSARSAIGGVYEQYF.

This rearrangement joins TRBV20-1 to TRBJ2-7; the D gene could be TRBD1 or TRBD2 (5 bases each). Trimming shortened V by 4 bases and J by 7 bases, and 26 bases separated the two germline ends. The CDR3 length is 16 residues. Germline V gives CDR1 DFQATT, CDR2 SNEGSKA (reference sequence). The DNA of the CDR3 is TGCAGTGCTACCTTAGTCCGGGACCGGGGTTACAATGAGCAGTACTTC. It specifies CSATLVRDRGYNEQYF.

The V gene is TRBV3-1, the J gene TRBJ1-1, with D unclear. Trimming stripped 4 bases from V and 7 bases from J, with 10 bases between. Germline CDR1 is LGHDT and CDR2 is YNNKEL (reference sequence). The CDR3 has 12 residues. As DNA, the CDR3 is TGTGCCAGCAGCCCCAGTGCTGGTGAAGCTTTCTTT. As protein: CASSPSAGEAFF.

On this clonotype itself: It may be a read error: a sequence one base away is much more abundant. The CDR3 protein is CAIGNNSYEQYF. For the CDR3, the DNA is TGTGCCATCGGGAACAACAGCTACGAGCAGTACTTC. V is TRBV10-3 and J is TRBJ2-7, with D unclear. V was cut by 8 bases and J by 3 bases, with 11 bases left in between. The CDR3 is 12 residues long. The germline CDR1 and CDR2 sequences are ENHRY and SYGVKD.